These T cell receptor beta chains were read from a single sample in a study of beta chain features in type 1 diabetes. Using immunoSEQ multiplex PCR, the repertoire was profiled, and TCRdb retains in-frame clones only, with some absent. The sample holds approximately 360,000 clones, roughly an eighth seen once. Sequencing was performed on naive CD4+ T cells from blood. The receptor source for this set is a woman between 18 and 30 years old with type 1 diabetes. Both conserved end residues are part of each CDR3. Fields, in order: V gene, clone size, D gene, J gene, CDR3 DNA, CDR3 protein. A D gene is named only where the DNA matches it firmly. Size is omitted from some rows. Given values are once, few, many or a class for expanded clones.

TRBV7-3	NA	TRBD2	TRBJ2-1	TGTGCCAGCAGCCCAAAAGGGCGGCTAGCGGGAGTGGATGAGCAGTTCTTC	CASSPKGRLAGVDEQFF
TRBV7-9	few	NA	TRBJ1-5	TGTGCCAGCAGCCAGGGGACGGGCAATCAGCCCCAGCATTTT	CASSQGTGNQPQHF
TRBV7-2	NA	NA	TRBJ2-2	TGTGCCAGCAGCCCGCTGCGTTACACCGGGGAGCTGTTTTTT	CASSPLRYTGELFF
TRBV6-4	few	TRBD1	TRBJ1-2	TGTGCCAGCAGTGCCAGGGGGCGGGAAGGCTACACCTTC	CASSARGREGYTF
TRBV7-2	few	NA	TRBJ1-5	TGTGCCAGCAGCTCCGCCTACAATCAGCCCCAGCATTTT	CASSSAYNQPQHF
TRBV29-1	few	NA	TRBJ2-1	TGCAGCGTCGACAATGAGCAGTTCTTC	CSVDNEQFF
TRBV10-3	NA	NA	TRBJ2-7	TGTGCCATATCGACAGCCTCCTACGAGCAGTACTTC	CAISTASYEQYF
TRBV7-9	few	NA	TRBJ1-4	TGTGCCAGCAGCCCGGGAGTTTTAAATGAAAAACTGTTTTTT	CASSPGVLNEKLFF
TRBV28	few	NA	TRBJ2-4	TGTGCCAGTCTAGGACAGAACAACATTCAGTACTTC	CASLGQNNIQYF
TRBV14	NA	NA	TRBJ2-7	TGTGCCAGCAGCCTTTCCACCCAACTAGCTCTACCTCCCTACGAGCAGTACTTC	CASSLSTQLALPPYEQYF
TRBV28	few	NA	TRBJ1-5	TGTGCCAGCGGGAGGGGGTATCAGCCCCAGCATTTT	CASGRGYQPQHF
TRBV5-1	NA	NA	TRBJ2-3	TGCGCCAGCAGCTTAGCCTCGGGGGGCCGCACAGATACGCAGTATTTT	CASSLASGGRTDTQYF
TRBV30	NA	TRBD2	TRBJ2-2	TGTGCCTGGAGTCGACTAGCGGGAGGTAACGGGGAGCTGTTTTTT	CAWSRLAGGNGELFF
TRBV5-4	few	TRBD2	TRBJ2-1	TGTGCCAGCAGTAGCGGGGTCTCCTACAATGAGCAGTTCTTC	CASSSGVSYNEQFF
TRBV7-2	NA	NA	TRBJ1-1	TGTGCCAGCAGCCCCCTAGGCGGCATGAACACTGAAGCTTTCTTT	CASSPLGGMNTEAFF
TRBV6-5	NA	TRBD1	TRBJ2-7	TGTGCCAGCAGCCGGGACAGGGATCTATACGAGCAGTACTTC	CASSRDRDLYEQYF
TRBV2	NA	NA	TRBJ2-7	TGTGCCAGCACCCTTTCCCTTCCGTACGAGCAGTACTTC	CASTLSLPYEQYF
TRBV4-3	NA	NA	TRBJ2-1	TGCGCCAGCAGCCGATCGACTGAATACAATGAGCAGTTCTTC	CASSRSTEYNEQFF
TRBV5-1	NA	NA	TRBJ1-5	TGCGCCAGCAGCTTGCTACCGGGTAGCAATCAGCCCCAGCATTTT	CASSLLPGSNQPQHF
TRBV11-2	few	TRBD2	TRBJ2-2	TGTGCCGGAAGCGGGACCTCGAACACCGGGGAGCTGTTTTTT	CAGSGTSNTGELFF
TRBV5-1	few	TRBD2	TRBJ2-5	TGCGCCAGCAGCTGGGGACTAGAAGCAGGGGAGACCCAGTACTTC	CASSWGLEAGETQYF
TRBV28	few	TRBD2	TRBJ2-1	TGTGCCAGCAGTTTAGCGGGAGGGCGAAATGAGCAGTTCTTC	CASSLAGGRNEQFF
TRBV28	NA	TRBD2	TRBJ2-7	TGTGCCAGCAGTTTAGGCGGGGGTTACCCACCCGAGCAGTACTTC	CASSLGGGYPPEQYF
TRBV4-3	NA	NA	TRBJ1-2	TGCGCCAGCAGCCAGTTCGCGGATGGTCTGGATGAAGGCTACACCTTC	CASSQFADGLDEGYTF
TRBV7-9	few	NA	TRBJ1-1	TGTGCCAGCAGCTTCGGGGGGAGGTCGAACACTGAAGCTTTCTTT	CASSFGGRSNTEAFF
TRBV4-3	NA	NA	TRBJ2-7	TGCGCCAGCAGCCAAGGAAAAGGAGACTACGAGCAGTACTTC	CASSQGKGDYEQYF
TRBV2	few	NA	TRBJ1-2	TGTGCCAGGAGACTTGACGCGGACTATCTTGGCTACACCTTC	CARRLDADYLGYTF
TRBV19	NA	NA	TRBJ1-1	TGTGCCAGTAGTATAGGACATTCGAACACTGAAGCTTTCTTT	CASSIGHSNTEAFF
TRBV5-4	NA	NA	TRBJ2-4	TGTGCCAGCAGCTTGCCGGGACTTCTAGCCAAAAACATTCAGTACTTC	CASSLPGLLAKNIQYF
TRBV18	NA	NA	TRBJ1-1	TGTGCCAGCTCACTGCGGGACGTGAACACTGAAGCTTTCTTT	CASSLRDVNTEAFF
TRBV14	few	NA	TRBJ2-7	TGTGCCAGCAGGGGCAGCTCCTACGAGCAGTACTTC	CASRGSSYEQYF
TRBV11-2	NA	TRBD2	TRBJ2-1	TGTGCCAGCACCGACTTCGGGACTAGGACTAATGAGCAGTTCTTC	CASTDFGTRTNEQFF
TRBV5-6	few	TRBD1	TRBJ1-1	TGTGCCAGCAGCCATAGCCCTACAGGGGTGACTGAAGCTTTCTTT	CASSHSPTGVTEAFF
TRBV9	few	NA	TRBJ2-5	TGTGCCAGCAGCCCCCAGTTAGGCGGGGAGACCCAGTACTTC	CASSPQLGGETQYF
TRBV7-2	few	TRBD1	TRBJ2-5	TGTGCCAGCAGCTTAGTCGGCGCAGGGGGCCGAGAGACCCAGTACTTC	CASSLVGAGGRETQYF
TRBV7-9	NA	TRBD1	TRBJ1-2	TGTGCCAGCAGCTTAGGGGACAGGGGCGGCTATGGCTACACCTTC	CASSLGDRGGYGYTF
TRBV28	NA	TRBD1	TRBJ2-7	TGTGCCAGCAGTAGTGGACAGGGGGCACCCTACGAGCAGTACTTC	CASSSGQGAPYEQYF